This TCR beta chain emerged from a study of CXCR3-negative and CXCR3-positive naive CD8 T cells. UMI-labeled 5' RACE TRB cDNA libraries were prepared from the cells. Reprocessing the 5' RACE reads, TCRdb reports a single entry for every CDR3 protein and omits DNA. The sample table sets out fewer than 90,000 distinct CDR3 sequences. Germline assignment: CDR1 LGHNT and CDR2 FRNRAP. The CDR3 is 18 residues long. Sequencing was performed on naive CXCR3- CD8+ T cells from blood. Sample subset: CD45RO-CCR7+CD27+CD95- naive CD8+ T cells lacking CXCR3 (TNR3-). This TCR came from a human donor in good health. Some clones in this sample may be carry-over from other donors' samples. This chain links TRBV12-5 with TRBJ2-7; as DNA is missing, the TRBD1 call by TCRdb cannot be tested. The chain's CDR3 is CASGLVLISDGKGYEQYF.